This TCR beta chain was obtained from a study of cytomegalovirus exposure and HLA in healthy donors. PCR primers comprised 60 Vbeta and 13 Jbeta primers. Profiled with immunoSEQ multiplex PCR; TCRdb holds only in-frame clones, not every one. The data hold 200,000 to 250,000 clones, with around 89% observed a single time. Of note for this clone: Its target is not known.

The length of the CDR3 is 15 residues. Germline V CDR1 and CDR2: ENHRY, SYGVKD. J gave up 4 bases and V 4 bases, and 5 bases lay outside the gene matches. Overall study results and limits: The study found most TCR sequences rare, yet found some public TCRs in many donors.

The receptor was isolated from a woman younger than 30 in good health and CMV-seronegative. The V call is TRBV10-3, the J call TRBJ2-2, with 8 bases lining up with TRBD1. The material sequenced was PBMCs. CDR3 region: CAISASQGATGELFF. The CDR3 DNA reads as TGTGCCATCAGTGCGTCCCAGGGGGCCACCGGGGAGCTGTTTTTT.